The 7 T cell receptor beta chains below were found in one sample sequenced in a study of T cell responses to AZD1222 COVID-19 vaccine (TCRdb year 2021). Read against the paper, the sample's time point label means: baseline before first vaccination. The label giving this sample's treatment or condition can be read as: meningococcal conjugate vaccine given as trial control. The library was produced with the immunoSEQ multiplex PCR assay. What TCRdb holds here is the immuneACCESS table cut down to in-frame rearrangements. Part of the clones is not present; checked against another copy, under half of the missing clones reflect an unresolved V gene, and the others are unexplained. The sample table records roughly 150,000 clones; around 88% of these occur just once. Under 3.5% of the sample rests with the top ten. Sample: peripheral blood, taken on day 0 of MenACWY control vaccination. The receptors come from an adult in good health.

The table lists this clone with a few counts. CDR3 sequence (DNA): TGTGCCAGCAGCCCCAGTGATCAGGGGGCAGGTCAGCCCCAGCATTTT. Its protein is CASSPSDQGAGQPQHF. The chain combines TRBV4-2 with TRBJ1-5, with 8 nucleotides matching TRBD1. The CDR3 contains 16 residues. In germline, CDR1 is LGHNA, CDR2 YNFKEQ. V gave up 4 bases and J gave up 6 bases; unmatched junction bases: 11.

CDR3 in DNA: TGTGCCAGCAGCTCCCGGAGGGAAACTGAAGCTTTCTTT. This gives the protein CASSSRRETEAFF. The chain has TRBV7-3 and TRBJ1-1; no firm D call. Trimming removed 4 bases from V and 5 bases from J, with 11 bases in between. In germline, CDR1 is SGHTA, CDR2 FQGTGA. The CDR3 covers 13 residues.

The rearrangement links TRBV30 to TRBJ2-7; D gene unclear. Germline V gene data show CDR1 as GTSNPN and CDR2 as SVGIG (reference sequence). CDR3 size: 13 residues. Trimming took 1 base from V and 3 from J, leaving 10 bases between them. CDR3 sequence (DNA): TGTGCCTGGAGTGGGATGGGGTACTACGAGCAGTACTTC. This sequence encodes CAWSGMGYYEQYF.

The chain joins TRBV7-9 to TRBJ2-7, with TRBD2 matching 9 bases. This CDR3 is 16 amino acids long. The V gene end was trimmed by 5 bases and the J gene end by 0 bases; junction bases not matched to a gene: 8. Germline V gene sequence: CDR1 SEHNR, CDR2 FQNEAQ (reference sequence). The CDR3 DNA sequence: TGTGCCAGCAGCCCGGGGTTGACTAGCGGCTCCTACGAGCAGTACTTC. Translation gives CASSPGLTSGSYEQYF.

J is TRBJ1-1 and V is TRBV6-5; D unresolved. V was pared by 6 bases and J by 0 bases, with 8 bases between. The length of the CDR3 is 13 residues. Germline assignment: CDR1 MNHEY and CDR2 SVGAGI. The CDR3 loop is CASRQALNTEAFF. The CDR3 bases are TGTGCCAGCAGGCAGGCCCTGAACACTGAAGCTTTCTTT.

The CDR3 protein is CASSQGTSLSTDTQYF. The CDR3 DNA reads TGTGCCAGCAGCCAAGGGACTAGCTTAAGCACAGATACGCAGTATTTT. V is TRBV4-2 and J is TRBJ2-3; TRBD2 matches at 8 bases. Germline V gene sequence: CDR1 LGHNA, CDR2 YNFKEQ. The CDR3 totals 16 residues. V shed 1 base and J 0 bases; nucleotides not matched to a gene: 3.

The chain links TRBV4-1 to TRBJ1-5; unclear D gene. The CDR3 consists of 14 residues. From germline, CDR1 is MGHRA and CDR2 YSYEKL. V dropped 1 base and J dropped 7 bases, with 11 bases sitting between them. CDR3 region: CASSQVASGQPQHF. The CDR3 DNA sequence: TGCGCCAGCAGCCAAGTAGCTTCGGGGCAGCCCCAGCATTTT.